This entry features one T cell receptor (beta chain) sequence. The sample comes from a study of blood T cell repertoires in COVID-19. Overall study context: Researchers got acute and convalescent COVID-19 samples from the United States, Italy and Spain. T cells, B-cell-depleted T cells, or PBMCs provided the cDNA or gDNA that served as material.

CDR1 and CDR2 (germline): MNHEY, SVGAGI. Trimming removed 2 bases from V and 0 bases from J, with 4 bases in between. The CDR3 sequence is 13 residues long. Methods used by the authors: Scientists estimated how many nucleated cells there were by amplifying reference gene primers. Clones were read by immunoSEQ multiplex PCR, and TCRdb kept only the in-frame ones, dropping some. Clone size and V and J calls were adopted from that table, with D and trimming inferred from the DNA. The repertoire holds about 170,000 clones, with roughly 84% as singletons. The chain uses TRBV6-5 and TRBJ1-2; D unresolved. The origin of this receptor is an older man with active or convalescent COVID-19. Sequenced: peripheral blood. CDR3 sequence reads: CASSYEANYGYTF. The CDR3 DNA reads TGTGCCAGCAGTTACGAGGCTAACTATGGCTACACCTTC.